A single T cell receptor (beta chain) is shown here with its context. V shed 1 base and J shed 4 bases, with 17 bases lying between them. The CDR3 covers 17 residues. The V gene's germline CDR1 is KGHSH and CDR2 LQKENI. This sample stems from a study of blood T cell repertoires in COVID-19. On the study more broadly: The United States, Italy and Spain were the sources of the acute and convalescent COVID-19 samples. Nucleic acid was either cDNA or gDNA, and it came from T cells, B-cell-depleted T cells, or PBMCs.

Original processing methods: Cell counts per sample came from amplifying reference gene primers. Some clones are missing from TCRdb's copy, which holds only in-frame ones; the method was immunoSEQ multiplex PCR. The DNA gave D and trimming, while V, J and clone size come from that table. The sample carries 200,000 to 300,000 clones, 80% to 85% recorded once. The specimen sequenced was peripheral blood. This chain connects TRBV18 to TRBJ1-5; TRBD1 might be the D (6 bases). This clonotype was obtained from a man between 60 and 75 years old with acute or convalescent COVID-19. The CDR3 spells CASSPRQPAQGNQPQHF. The CDR3 coding sequence is TGTGCCAGCTCACCACGGCAACCGGCACAGGGAAATCAGCCCCAGCATTTT.